This T cell receptor beta chain was profiled in a study of human CD8 memory T cell subsets. Notes on the study in general: Clonotypes that made up the stem-like memory T cell repertoire overlapped minimally with the precursor exhausted T cell repertoire.

Sequencing libraries of TCR beta were made by UMI-labeled 5' RACE. TCRdb derives one entry per CDR3 protein from the 5' RACE reads, leaving out DNA. There are around 10,000 distinct CDR3 sequences in the sample, with around 21% held by the top ten. As concerns this clonotype: Antigen unknown.

Germline V gene data show CDR1 as DFQATT and CDR2 as SNEGSKA (reference sequence). The CDR3 has 14 residues. The TCR originated in a human donor in good health. The specimen sequenced was CD8+ T cells from PBMCs. The chain combines TRBV20-1 with TRBJ2-5; the TCRdb call, TRBD2, lacks DNA for checking. Here the CDR3 reads CSARDFREGETQYF.